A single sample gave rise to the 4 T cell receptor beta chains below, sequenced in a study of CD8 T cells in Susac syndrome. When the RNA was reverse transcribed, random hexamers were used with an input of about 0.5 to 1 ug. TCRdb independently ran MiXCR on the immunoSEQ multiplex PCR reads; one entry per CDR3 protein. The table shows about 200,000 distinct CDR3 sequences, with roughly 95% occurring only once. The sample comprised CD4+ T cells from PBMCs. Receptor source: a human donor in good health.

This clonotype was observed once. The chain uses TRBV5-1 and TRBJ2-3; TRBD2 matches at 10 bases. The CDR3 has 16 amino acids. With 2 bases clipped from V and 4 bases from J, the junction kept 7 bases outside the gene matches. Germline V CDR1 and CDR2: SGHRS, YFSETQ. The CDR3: CASSFRLAGVPDTQYF. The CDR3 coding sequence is TGCGCCAGCAGCTTCCGCCTAGCGGGGGTTCCAGATACGCAGTATTTT.

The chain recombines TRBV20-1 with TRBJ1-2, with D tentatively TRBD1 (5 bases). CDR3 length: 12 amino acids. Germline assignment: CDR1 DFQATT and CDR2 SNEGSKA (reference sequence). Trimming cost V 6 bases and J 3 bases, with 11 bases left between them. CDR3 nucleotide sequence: TGCAGTGCAAAAAGGGGAGACTATGGCTACACCTTC. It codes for CSAKRGDYGYTF.

The CDR3 nucleotides are TGCAGCGTTGCGAATTGGGGGGACCTTTCGGAGACCCAGTACTTC. This sequence encodes CSVANWGDLSETQYF. V is TRBV29-1 and J is TRBJ2-5, with D possibly being TRBD2 (6 bases). This CDR3 spans 15 amino acids. Germline CDR1 SQVTM, CDR2 ANQGSEA. V lost 4 bases to trimming and J lost 5 bases, with 20 bases between them.

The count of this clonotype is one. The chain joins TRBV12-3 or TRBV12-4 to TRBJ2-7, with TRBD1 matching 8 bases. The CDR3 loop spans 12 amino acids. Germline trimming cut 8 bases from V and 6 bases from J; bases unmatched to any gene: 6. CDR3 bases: TGTGCCAGCGGAGGACAGGGCGGCGAGCAGTACGTC. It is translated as CASGGQGGEQYV.